This T cell receptor (beta chain) was documented in a study of a mutant IDH1 vaccine in newly diagnosed glioma. General study findings and limits: There seemed to be no relation between pseudoprogression and changes in top peripheral T cell clonotypes.

Sequencing used immunoSEQ multiplex PCR; TCRdb keeps in-frame clones, though not all of them. Here the sample spans about 64,000 clones, 70% to 90% being singletons. Time point noted: week 23, last vaccination. Vaccine doses each comprised 300 ug of mutant IDH1 20-mer peptide, with topical imiquimod. The sample holds one count of this clone. Antigen specificity is unknown. Trimming cost V 0 bases and J 0 bases, with 4 bases left between them. Germline values: CDR1 SGHTS, CDR2 YDEGEE. The CDR3 totals 14 residues. This sequence joins TRBV5-8 and TRBJ1-5; D is unclear. The sequencing here drew on PBMCs, taken from a glioma patient whose treatment included an IDH1 peptide vaccine. The sequence was collected from a man under 40 with glioma. In nucleotides, the CDR3 is TGTGCCAGCAGCTTGGAAAGTAGCAATCAGCCCCAGCATTTT. Protein sequence: CASSLESSNQPQHF.